Listed here is a single T cell receptor beta chain. This specimen comes from a study of PD-L1 blockade in urothelial cancer. The germline CDR1 and CDR2 sequences are SGHNT and YYREEE (reference sequence). This CDR3 contains 15 residues. Unmatched junction bases numbered 7, after V lost 4 bases and J lost 0 bases. The method was immunoSEQ multiplex PCR; TCRdb's version includes in-frame clones alone and lacks a portion of them. The data hold tens of thousands of clones, with less than 90% observed a single time. The genes are TRBV5-4 and TRBJ2-7; TRBD1 aligns across 7 bases. The sequences come from PBMCs, collected around atezolizumab (anti-PD-L1) treatment. The sequence came from a man in his sixties or seventies with urothelial cancer. Here the CDR3 reads CASSQGTASSYEQYF. The CDR3, as DNA: TGTGCCAGCAGCCAAGGGACAGCTTCCTCCTACGAGCAGTACTTC.